The 12 T cell receptor beta chains in this list originate from one sample, sequenced in a study of blood T cells in healthy people across ages. PCR was performed a second time for roughly 7 to 12 cycles using a sample-barcoded 5' primer and a J-beta primer mix. TCRdb fed the 5' RACE reads into MiXCR, producing one record per CDR3 protein. The data show hundreds of thousands of distinct CDR3 sequences, around 48% seen once. The material sequenced was blood. Receptors were obtained from an older woman in good health.

In its sample, this clonotype was seen a few times. The chain has TRBV5-1 and TRBJ2-5; D not resolved. The germline V and J ends were trimmed by 4 bases and 1 base, with 5 bases remaining between them. Germline V gives CDR1 SGHRS, CDR2 YFSETQ. The CDR3 has 12 residues. The CDR3 loop reads CASSQSQETQYF. CDR3 in DNA: TGCGCCAGCAGCCAGTCCCAAGAGACCCAGTACTTC.

This chain joins TRBV12-3 or TRBV12-4 and TRBJ2-1; the match to TRBD2 covers 10 bases. The J call may be in error: the DNA end matches TRBJ2-7 better. This CDR3 comprises 15 residues. The CDR3 nucleotides are TGTGCCAGCGGATTAGCGGGAGGTCCTTACAATGAGCAGTACTTC. Its protein is CASGLAGGPYNEQYF.

As regards this clonotype: A much larger clone lies one base from this, so it may be a read error. The chain employs TRBV18 and TRBJ2-1; no clear D. The CDR3 has 15 amino acids. V lost 3 bases and J 10 bases, leaving 19 bases between the germline ends. In germline, CDR1 is KGHSH, CDR2 LQKENI. CDR3: CASSPPSRAPYEQFF. The DNA of the CDR3 is TGTGCCAGCTCACCTCCTTCCCGGGCACCCTACGAGCAGTTCTTC. The complete variable domain, with remaining parts taken from reference TRBV18 and TRBJ2-1, reads NAGVMQNPRHLVRRRGQEARLRCSPMKGHSHVYWYRQLPEEGLKFMVYLQKENIIDESGMPKERFSAEFPKEGPSILRIQQVVRGDSAAYFCASSPPSRAPYEQFFGPGTRLTVL.

This clonotype was seen repeatedly, ten times or more. V and J are TRBV20-1 and TRBJ2-1; 10 nucleotides match TRBD1. The CDR3 has 15 amino acids. V lost 3 bases, J lost 7 bases, and 9 bases stayed unmatched. From germline, CDR1 is DFQATT and CDR2 SNEGSKA (reference sequence). CDR3 sequence reads: CSARRDRGLGNEQFF. Written as DNA, the CDR3 is TGCAGTGCTAGGCGGGACAGGGGTTTAGGGAATGAGCAGTTCTTC.

As for this clonotype: One end of the junction fails to match germline, which may point to a read error. The V gene is TRBV20-1, the J gene TRBJ2-7; the D gene could be TRBD1 or TRBD2 (5 bases each). The CDR3 loop spans 13 amino acids. The germline CDR1 and CDR2 sequences are DFQATT and SNEGSKA (reference sequence). The CDR3 sequence: CSTRSDRGYEQYF. DNA for the CDR3: TGCAGTACTAGGAGTGACAGAGGCTACGAGCAGTACTTC.

The rearrangement uses TRBV12-3 or TRBV12-4 and TRBJ2-4, with D hard to call. The end of the DNA fits TRBJ2-7 better, so the J call may be wrong. This CDR3 comprises 13 residues. The CDR3 DNA is TGTGCCAGCAGTTTAGGCATCGACTGCGAGCAGTACTTC. Encoded protein: CASSLGIDCEQYF.

The V gene is TRBV7-8, the J gene TRBJ2-7; 12 bases are a match to TRBD1. The J call is uncertain, as TRBJ2-5 better fits the DNA end. This CDR3 is built from 16 residues. The V gene's germline CDR1 is SGHVS and CDR2 FQNEAQ. The CDR3, as DNA: TGTGCCAGCAGCCCTCGGGACAGGGGGCGCGGAGAGACCCAGTACTTC. Translated, it gives CASSPRDRGRGETQYF.

This clonotype was seen a handful of times. The chain recombines TRBV27 with TRBJ2-1; no clear D. V shed 5 bases and J shed 5 bases, with 19 bases lying between them. CDR1 is MNHEY, CDR2 SMNVEV, per germline (reference sequence). This CDR3 region has 16 residues. The CDR3 DNA is TGTGCCAGCAGTACCCTTGCGCGCACTGATAACAATGAGCAGTTCTTC. Residues: CASSTLARTDNNEQFF.

This clonotype was seen more than once but under ten times. The chain is built from TRBV5-1 and TRBJ1-6; a weak D match, TRBD1 (5 bases). V gave up 4 bases and J gave up 4 bases, with 15 bases separating them. Germline V lookup: CDR1 SGHRS, CDR2 YFSETQ. There are 16 residues in the CDR3. The CDR3: CASSRDRETYNSPLHF. CDR3 bases: TGCGCCAGCAGCCGAGACAGAGAAACTTATAATTCACCCCTCCACTTT.

The rearrangement joins TRBV10-3 to TRBJ2-6, with D perhaps TRBD1 (5 bases). The CDR3 loop spans 17 amino acids. Trimming took 3 bases from V and 0 from J, leaving 12 bases between them. Germline lookup yields CDR1 ENHRY and CDR2 SYGVKD. The CDR3 spells CAISEKGAVSGANVLTF. The CDR3 DNA sequence: TGTGCCATCAGTGAAAAAGGGGCAGTCTCTGGGGCCAACGTCCTGACTTTC.

The rearrangement joins TRBV27 to TRBJ1-2; D unresolved. The V end was cut by 5 bases, the J end by 6 bases, with 16 bases between. The germline V gene encodes CDR1 MNHEY and CDR2 SMNVEV (reference sequence). CDR3 size: 14 residues. CDR3 nucleotide sequence: TGTGCCAGCAGTCCCGACCCCGGGATGGATGGCTACACCTTC. Protein sequence: CASSPDPGMDGYTF.

This clonotype has only a few counts. The genes are TRBV7-2 and TRBJ2-7; D may be TRBD2 (5 bases). The CDR3 contains 15 residues. V lost 1 base and J 11 bases, leaving 21 bases between the germline ends. The V gene's germline CDR1 is SGHTA and CDR2 FQGNSA. The CDR3 region is CASSLEEAALRPKYF. CDR3 bases: TGTGCCAGCAGCTTAGAGGAAGCGGCCCTCCGGCCTAAGTACTTC.